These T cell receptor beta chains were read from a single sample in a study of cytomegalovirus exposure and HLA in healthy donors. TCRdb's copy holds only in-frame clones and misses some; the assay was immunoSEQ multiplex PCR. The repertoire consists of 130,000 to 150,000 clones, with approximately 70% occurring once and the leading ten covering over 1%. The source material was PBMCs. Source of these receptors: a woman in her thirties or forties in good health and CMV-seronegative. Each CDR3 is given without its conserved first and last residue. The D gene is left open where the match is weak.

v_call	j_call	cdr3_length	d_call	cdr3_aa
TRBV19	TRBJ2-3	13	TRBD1	ASSPPGQGGGTQY
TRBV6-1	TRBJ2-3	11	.	ASRGQSTDTQY
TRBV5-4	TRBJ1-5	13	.	ASSFGGLSNQPQH
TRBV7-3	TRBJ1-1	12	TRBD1	ASSLTGADTEAF
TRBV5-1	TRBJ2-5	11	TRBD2	ASSWTSRETQY
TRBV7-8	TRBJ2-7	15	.	ASSFSTGQISSYEQY
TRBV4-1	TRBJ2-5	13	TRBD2	ASSTRGLAGETQY
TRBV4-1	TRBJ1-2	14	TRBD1	ASSQGSDRAPRGYT
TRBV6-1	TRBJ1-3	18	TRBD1	ASSEGGPGGFLYTGNTIY
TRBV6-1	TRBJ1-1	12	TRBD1	ASSDRGYDTEAF
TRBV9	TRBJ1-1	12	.	ASSLRTEGTEAF
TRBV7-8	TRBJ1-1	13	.	ASSPREGVDTEAF
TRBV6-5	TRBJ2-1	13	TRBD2	ASSYREENYNEQF
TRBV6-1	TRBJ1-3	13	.	ASSEDWSSGNTIY
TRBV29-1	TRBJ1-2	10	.	SVFDGYYGYT
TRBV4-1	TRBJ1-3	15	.	ASSQFSRVLAGNTIY